Listed below are T cell receptor beta chains from one sample, sequenced in a study of identical twins. TCRdb re-called the 5' RACE reads through MiXCR, storing one row per CDR3 protein. This sample carries some 730,000 distinct CDR3 sequences, 15% to 20% of them seen once, and the ten largest clones take around 12%. These data also formed part of another study, on T cells expressing NK-cell markers.

The material sequenced was PBMCs. Receptor source: a woman under 30 in good health. The CDR3 runs from the conserved cysteine through the conserved F or W. A D gene is named only where the DNA matches it firmly. Clone size is given for some rows only: seen once, a few or many times, or a class if the clone is expanded.

cdr3_length d_call j_call clone_size v_call cdr3_nt cdr3_aa
15 TRBD1 TRBJ1-2 - TRBV7-9 TGTGCCAGCATCCAAGTAGGACAGGGGGCGCCTGGCTACACCTTC CASIQVGQGAPGYTF
13 - TRBJ1-2 - TRBV9 TGTGCCAGCAGCCTACTGGAGGGCAATGGCTACACCTTC CASSLLEGNGYTF
15 - TRBJ2-3 - TRBV20-1 TGCAGTGCTACTGCTCTAGGGGAAACAAAGGATACGCAGTATTTT CSATALGETKDTQYF
12 - TRBJ2-7 many TRBV5-6 TGTGCCAGCAGAGGACCAACCTACGAGCAGTACTTC CASRGPTYEQYF
16 TRBD2 TRBJ2-1 few TRBV4-1 TGCGCCAGCAGCCACACGACTAGCCGCTCCTACAATGAGCAGTTCTTC CASSHTTSRSYNEQFF
16 - TRBJ2-5 many TRBV10-3 TGTGCCATCAGCGACCCTGGACGGACGGGGCGGGAGACCCAGTACTTC CAISDPGRTGRETQYF
18 TRBD2 TRBJ2-3 - TRBV20-1 TGCAGTGCTAGACCAACTAGCGGGGACCGACCCTCCACAGATACGCAGTATTTT CSARPTSGDRPSTDTQYF
14 TRBD2 TRBJ2-7 - TRBV11-3 TGTGCCAGCAGCCCCAGACTAGCGGCCCACGAGCAGTACTTC CASSPRLAAHEQYF
15 - TRBJ1-1 - TRBV5-4 TGTGCCAGCAGCTCGACAGAGACGTTGAACACTGAAGCTTTCTTT CASSSTETLNTEAFF
14 TRBD1 TRBJ2-7 few TRBV7-9 TGTGCCAGCAGCCCTCGTCAGGGGGCGAGGGAGCAGTACTTC CASSPRQGAREQYF
14 TRBD1 TRBJ1-2 - TRBV10-3 TGTGCCATCAATAAACCGGGACAGACCTATGGCTACACCTTC CAINKPGQTYGYTF
14 - TRBJ2-2 - TRBV11-3 TGTGCCAGCAGCACCCGCGCAGGGGTCGGGGAGCTGTTTTTT CASSTRAGVGELFF
14 - TRBJ2-7 - TRBV15 TGTGCCACCAGCAGAGATATCGGGTTCATGGGGGAGCACTTC CATSRDIGFMGEHF
14 - TRBJ2-7 - TRBV5-5 TGTGCCAGCAGCTTAGACAGTTTAGACTACGAGCAGTACTTC CASSLDSLDYEQYF
14 - TRBJ2-1 - TRBV10-3 TGTGCCATCAGTGGTCAAGGGACACCCGATGAGCAGTTCTTC CAISGQGTPDEQFF
16 TRBD1 TRBJ2-7 - TRBV15 TGTGCCACCAGCAGAGACTCCGACAGGGGCACCTACGAGCAGTACTTC CATSRDSDRGTYEQYF
10 TRBD1 TRBJ2-1 - TRBV12-3/TRBV12-4 TGTGCCAGCAGTGGGGACAGTTTGTTCTTC CASSGDSLFF
14 TRBD2 TRBJ2-7 few TRBV29-1 TGCAGCACCAGGACTAGCGGGAGTACACGCGAGCAGTACTTC CSTRTSGSTREQYF
14 - TRBJ2-2 - TRBV3-1 TGTGCCAGCAGCCAGGGGATATCTGCCGGGGAGCTGTTTTTT CASSQGISAGELFF
12 - TRBJ1-2 many TRBV5-1 TGTGCCAGCAGCTTAAACAGGGATGGCTACACCTTC CASSLNRDGYTF
16 - TRBJ2-3 few TRBV29-1 TGCAGCGTCGCTTTTTTCCAGGCGCCCAGCACAGATACGCAGTATTTT CSVAFFQAPSTDTQYF
15 - TRBJ2-7 - TRBV10-3 TGTGCCATCAAGGCGAGCGGCGAACCAGGTTACGAGCAGTACTTC CAIKASGEPGYEQYF
14 TRBD1 TRBJ2-1 many TRBV7-9 TGTGCCAGCAGTCCCGGGGACAGGGGTCGTGAGCAGTTCTTC CASSPGDRGREQFF
12 - TRBJ2-2 few TRBV6-1 TGTGCCAGCAATGGGTTTACCGGGGAGCTGTTTTTT CASNGFTGELFF
14 - TRBJ1-2 few TRBV9 TGTGCCAGCAGCGCCCCCGGGGCTGGTGATGGCTACACCTTC CASSAPGAGDGYTF
15 - TRBJ1-5 few TRBV12-3/TRBV12-4 TGTGCCAGCAGTTTGGTTGCGGGGATTGGGCAGCCCCAGCATTTT CASSLVAGIGQPQHF
13 - TRBJ1-1 few TRBV6-1 TGTGCCAGCAGCCCCGGACATTGGTTTGAAGCTTTCTTT CASSPGHWFEAFF
15 TRBD2 TRBJ2-5 few TRBV20-1 TGCAGTGCTAGGGGACTAGCGGGCTACCAAGAGACCCAGTACTTC CSARGLAGYQETQYF